This TCR beta chain was identified in a study of beta chain features in type 1 diabetes. Study-level results: Reduced insertions and increased deletions marked VDJ junctions in type 1 diabetes patients. These data did not resolve whether HLA type affects TCRB rearrangement. Significant though moderate, a shortening of TCRB CDR3s appeared in all four CD4+ subsets of Type 1 diabetes patients. The similarity of naive, central memory and Treg TCRB repertoires appeared greater among patients than among healthy donors.

There are 11 residues in the CDR3. The ends were cut back, 8 bases at V and 4 bases at J, with 8 bases in the middle. CDR1 and CDR2 from the germline V gene are MDHEN and SYDVKM. The isolated RNA, all of it, was reverse transcribed, so expressed TCRB transcripts were what got sequenced. Naive, central memory and regulatory T cell samples averaged about 4 million immunoSEQ reads each. Sequencing used immunoSEQ multiplex PCR; TCRdb keeps in-frame clones, though not all of them. The top ten clones hold under 0.55% of a sample with about 170,000 clones, approximately 8.4% of them seen once. A note on this clone: Its antigen remains unidentified. This specimen includes other DNA sequences encoding the same CDR3.

The V and J genes are TRBV28 and TRBJ2-5; possibly TRBD2 for D (6 bases). Sequencing used central memory CD4+ T cells from blood. The origin of this receptor is a man aged 18 to 29 with type 1 diabetes. This CDR3 is CASSRGETQYF. In nucleotides, the CDR3 is TGTGCCAGCTCGCGGGGAGAGACCCAGTACTTC.